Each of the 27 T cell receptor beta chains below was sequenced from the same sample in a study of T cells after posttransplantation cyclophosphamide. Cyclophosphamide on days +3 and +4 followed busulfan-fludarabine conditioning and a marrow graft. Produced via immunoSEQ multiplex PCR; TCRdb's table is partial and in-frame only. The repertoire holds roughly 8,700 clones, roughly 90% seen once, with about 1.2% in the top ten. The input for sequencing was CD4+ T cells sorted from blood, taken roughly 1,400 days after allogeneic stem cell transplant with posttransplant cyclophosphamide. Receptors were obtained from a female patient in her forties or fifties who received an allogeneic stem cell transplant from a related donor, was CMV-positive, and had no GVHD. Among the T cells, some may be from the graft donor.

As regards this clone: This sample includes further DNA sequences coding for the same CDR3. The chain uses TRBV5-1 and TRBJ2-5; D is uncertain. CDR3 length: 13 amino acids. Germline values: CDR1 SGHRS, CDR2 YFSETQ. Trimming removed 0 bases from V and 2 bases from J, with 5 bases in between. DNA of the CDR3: TGCGCCAGCAGCTTGGGGCAGCAAGAGACCCAGTACTTC. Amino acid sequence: CASSLGQQETQYF.

The DNA of the CDR3 is TGTGCCAGCAGTAGGGAGGGACAGGGGGCGGTGGGCAATCAGCCCCAGCATTTT. Residues: CASSREGQGAVGNQPQHF. The chain employs TRBV27 and TRBJ1-5; 12 bases fit TRBD1. The CDR3 sequence is 18 residues long. CDR1 and CDR2 (germline): MNHEY, SMNVEV (reference sequence). The V and J ends lost 5 bases and 2 bases, in that order; junction bases with no gene match: 10.

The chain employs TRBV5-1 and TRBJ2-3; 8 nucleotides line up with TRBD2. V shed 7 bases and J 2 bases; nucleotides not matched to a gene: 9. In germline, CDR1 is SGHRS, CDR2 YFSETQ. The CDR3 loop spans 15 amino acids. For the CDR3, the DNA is TGCGCCAGCGGTCGAGGTAGCGGGGCCACAGATACGCAGTATTTT. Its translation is CASGRGSGATDTQYF.

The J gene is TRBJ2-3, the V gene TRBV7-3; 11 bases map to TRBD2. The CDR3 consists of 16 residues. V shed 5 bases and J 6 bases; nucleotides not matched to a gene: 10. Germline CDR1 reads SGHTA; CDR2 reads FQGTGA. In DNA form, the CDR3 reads TGTGCCAGCAGCCTAATAGCGGGAGGGGGTTCGGATACGCAGTATTTT. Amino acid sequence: CASSLIAGGGSDTQYF.

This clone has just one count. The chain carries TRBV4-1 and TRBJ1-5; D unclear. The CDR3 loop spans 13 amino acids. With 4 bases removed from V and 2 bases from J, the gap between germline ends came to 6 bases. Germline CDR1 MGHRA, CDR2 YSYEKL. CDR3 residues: CASSPQGNQPQHF. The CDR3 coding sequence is TGCGCCAGCAGCCCCCAGGGCAATCAGCCCCAGCATTTT.

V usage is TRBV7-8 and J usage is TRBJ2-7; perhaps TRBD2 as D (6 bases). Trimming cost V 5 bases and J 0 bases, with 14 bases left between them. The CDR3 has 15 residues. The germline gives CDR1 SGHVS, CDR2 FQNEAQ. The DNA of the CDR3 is TGTGCCAGCAGCCAAACGGGACTCCGCTCCTACGAGCAGTACTTC. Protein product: CASSQTGLRSYEQYF.

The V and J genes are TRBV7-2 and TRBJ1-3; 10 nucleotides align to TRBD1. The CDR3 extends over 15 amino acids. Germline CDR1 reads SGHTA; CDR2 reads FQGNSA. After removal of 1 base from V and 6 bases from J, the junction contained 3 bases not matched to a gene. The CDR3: CASSLEGQGTNTIYF. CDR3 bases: TGTGCCAGCAGCTTAGAGGGACAGGGGACAAACACCATATATTTT. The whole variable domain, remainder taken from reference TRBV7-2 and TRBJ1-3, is GAGVSQSPSNKVTEKGKDVELRCDPISGHTALYWYRQSLGQGLEFLIYFQGNSAPDKSGLPSDRFSAERTGGSVSTLTIQRTQQEDSAVYLCASSLEGQGTNTIYFGEGSWLTVV.

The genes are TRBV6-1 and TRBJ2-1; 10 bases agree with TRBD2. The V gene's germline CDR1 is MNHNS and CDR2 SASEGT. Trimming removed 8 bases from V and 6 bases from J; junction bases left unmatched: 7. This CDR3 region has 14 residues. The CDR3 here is CASEVAGGPNEQFF. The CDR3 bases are TGTGCCAGCGAGGTAGCGGGAGGCCCCAATGAGCAGTTCTTC.

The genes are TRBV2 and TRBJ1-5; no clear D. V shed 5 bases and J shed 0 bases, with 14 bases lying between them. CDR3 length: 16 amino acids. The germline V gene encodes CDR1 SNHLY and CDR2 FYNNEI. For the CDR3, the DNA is TGTGCCAGCAGTCACTTGGGCCTCCTTAGCAATCAGCCCCAGCATTTT. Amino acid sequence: CASSHLGLLSNQPQHF.

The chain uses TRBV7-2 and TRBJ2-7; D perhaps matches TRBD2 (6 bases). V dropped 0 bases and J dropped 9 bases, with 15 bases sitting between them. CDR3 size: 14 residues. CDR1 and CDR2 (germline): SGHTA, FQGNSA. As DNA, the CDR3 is TGTGCCAGCAGCTTAGCTACGTCAGGAGGGTCGCAGTACTTC. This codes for CASSLATSGGSQYF.

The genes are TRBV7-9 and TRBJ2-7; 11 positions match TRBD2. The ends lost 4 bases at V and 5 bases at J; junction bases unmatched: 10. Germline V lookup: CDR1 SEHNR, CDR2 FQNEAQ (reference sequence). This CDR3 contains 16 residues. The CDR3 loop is CASSSHRTSGSHEQYF. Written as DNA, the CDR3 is TGTGCCAGCAGCTCCCACCGTACTAGCGGGAGCCACGAGCAGTACTTC.

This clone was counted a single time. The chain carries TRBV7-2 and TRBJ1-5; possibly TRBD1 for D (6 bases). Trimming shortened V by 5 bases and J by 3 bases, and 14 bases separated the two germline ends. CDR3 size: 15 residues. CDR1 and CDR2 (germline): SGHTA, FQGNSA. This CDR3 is CASSINGQTNQPQHF. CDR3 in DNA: TGTGCCAGCAGCATAAACGGACAGACCAATCAGCCCCAGCATTTT.

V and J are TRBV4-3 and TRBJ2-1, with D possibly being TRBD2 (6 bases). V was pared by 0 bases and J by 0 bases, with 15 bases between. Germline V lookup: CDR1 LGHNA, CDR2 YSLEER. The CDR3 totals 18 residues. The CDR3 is CASSQDPRGTSSYNEQFF. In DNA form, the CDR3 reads TGCGCCAGCAGCCAAGATCCACGCGGGACGAGCTCCTACAATGAGCAGTTCTTC.

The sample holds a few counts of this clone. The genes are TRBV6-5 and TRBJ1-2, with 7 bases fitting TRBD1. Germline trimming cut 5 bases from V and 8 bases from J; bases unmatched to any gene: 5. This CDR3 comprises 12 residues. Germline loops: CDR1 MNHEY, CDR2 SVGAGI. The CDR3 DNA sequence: TGTGCCAGCAGTGGACAGGCCTCCGGCTACACCTTC. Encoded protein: CASSGQASGYTF.

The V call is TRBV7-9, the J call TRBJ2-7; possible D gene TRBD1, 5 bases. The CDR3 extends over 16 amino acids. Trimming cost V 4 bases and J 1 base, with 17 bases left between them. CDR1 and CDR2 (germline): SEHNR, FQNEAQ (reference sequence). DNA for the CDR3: TGTGCCAGCAGCTCACCAAGGGGCGACCCTTCCTACGAGCAGTACTTC. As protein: CASSSPRGDPSYEQYF.

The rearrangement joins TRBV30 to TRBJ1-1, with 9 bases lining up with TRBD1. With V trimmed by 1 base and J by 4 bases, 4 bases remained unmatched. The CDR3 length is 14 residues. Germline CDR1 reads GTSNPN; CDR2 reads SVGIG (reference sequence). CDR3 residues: CAWSDRGLSTEAFF. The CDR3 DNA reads TGTGCCTGGAGTGACAGGGGGCTCAGCACTGAAGCTTTCTTT.

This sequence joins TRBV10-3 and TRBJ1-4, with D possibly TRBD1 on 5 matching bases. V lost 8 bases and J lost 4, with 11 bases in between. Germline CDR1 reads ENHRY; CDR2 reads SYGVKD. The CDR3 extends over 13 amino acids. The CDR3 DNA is TGTGCCATCGCCTCGGGGGGTAATGAAAAACTGTTTTTT. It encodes CAIASGGNEKLFF.

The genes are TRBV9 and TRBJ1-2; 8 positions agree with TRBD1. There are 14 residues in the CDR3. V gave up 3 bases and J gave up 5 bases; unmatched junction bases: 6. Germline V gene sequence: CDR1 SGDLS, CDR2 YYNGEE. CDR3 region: CASSAQTGDYGYTF. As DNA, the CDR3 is TGTGCCAGCAGCGCCCAGACAGGGGATTATGGCTACACCTTC.

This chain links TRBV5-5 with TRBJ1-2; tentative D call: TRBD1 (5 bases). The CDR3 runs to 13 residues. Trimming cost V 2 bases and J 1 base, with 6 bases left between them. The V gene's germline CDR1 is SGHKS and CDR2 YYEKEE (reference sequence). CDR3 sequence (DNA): TGTGCCAGCAGCTTTAGGGGTAACTATGGCTACACCTTC. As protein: CASSFRGNYGYTF.

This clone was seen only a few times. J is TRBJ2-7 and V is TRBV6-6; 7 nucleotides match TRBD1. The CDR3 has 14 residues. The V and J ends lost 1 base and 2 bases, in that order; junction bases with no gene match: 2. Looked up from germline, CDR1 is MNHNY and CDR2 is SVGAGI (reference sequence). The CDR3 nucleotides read TGTGCCAGCAGTTACTTACAGGGGACCTACGAGCAGTACTTC. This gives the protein CASSYLQGTYEQYF.

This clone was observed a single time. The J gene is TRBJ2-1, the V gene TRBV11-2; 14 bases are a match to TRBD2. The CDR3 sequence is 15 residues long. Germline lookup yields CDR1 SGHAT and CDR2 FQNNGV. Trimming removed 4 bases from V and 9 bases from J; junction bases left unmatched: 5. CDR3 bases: TGTGCCAGCAGCTCGGGACTAGCGGGAGTGGGTGAGCAGTTCTTC. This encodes CASSSGLAGVGEQFF.

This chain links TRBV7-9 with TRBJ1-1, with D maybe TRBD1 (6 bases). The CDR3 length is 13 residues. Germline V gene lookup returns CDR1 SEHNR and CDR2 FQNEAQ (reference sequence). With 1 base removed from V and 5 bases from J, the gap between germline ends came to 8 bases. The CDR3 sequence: CASSLGTATEAFF. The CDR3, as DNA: TGTGCCAGCAGCTTAGGGACAGCGACTGAAGCTTTCTTT.

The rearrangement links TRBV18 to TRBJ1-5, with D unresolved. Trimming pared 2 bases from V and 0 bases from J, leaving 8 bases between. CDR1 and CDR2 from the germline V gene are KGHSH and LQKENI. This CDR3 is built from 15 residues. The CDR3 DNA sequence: TGTGCCAGCTCACCAGGAGGAGATAGCAATCAGCCCCAGCATTTT. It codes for CASSPGGDSNQPQHF.

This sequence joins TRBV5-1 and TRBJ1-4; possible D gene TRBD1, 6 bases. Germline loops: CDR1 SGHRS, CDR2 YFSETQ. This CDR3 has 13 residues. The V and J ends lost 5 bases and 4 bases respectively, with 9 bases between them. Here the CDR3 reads CASRKGHNEKLFF. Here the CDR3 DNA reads TGCGCCAGCAGAAAGGGACATAATGAAAAACTGTTTTTT.

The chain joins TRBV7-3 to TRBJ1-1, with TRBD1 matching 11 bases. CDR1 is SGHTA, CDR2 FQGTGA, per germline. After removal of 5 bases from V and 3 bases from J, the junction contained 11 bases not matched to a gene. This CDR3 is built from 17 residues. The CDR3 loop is CASSQHGQGAFDTEAFF. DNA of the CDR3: TGTGCCAGCAGCCAACATGGACAGGGGGCGTTCGACACTGAAGCTTTCTTT.

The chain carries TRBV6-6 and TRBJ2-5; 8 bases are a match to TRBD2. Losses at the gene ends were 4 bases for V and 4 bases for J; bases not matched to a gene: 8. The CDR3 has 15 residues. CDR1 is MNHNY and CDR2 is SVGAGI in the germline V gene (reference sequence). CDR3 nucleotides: TGTGCCAGCAGTTTGGGAGCGGGAGAAGGAGAGACCCAGTACTTC. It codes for CASSLGAGEGETQYF.

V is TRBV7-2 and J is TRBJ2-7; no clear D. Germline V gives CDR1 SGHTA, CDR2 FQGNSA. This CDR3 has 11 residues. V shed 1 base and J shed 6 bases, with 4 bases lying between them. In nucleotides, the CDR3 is TGTGCCAGCAGCTTAGTCCTCGAGCAGTACTTC. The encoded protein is CASSLVLEQYF.